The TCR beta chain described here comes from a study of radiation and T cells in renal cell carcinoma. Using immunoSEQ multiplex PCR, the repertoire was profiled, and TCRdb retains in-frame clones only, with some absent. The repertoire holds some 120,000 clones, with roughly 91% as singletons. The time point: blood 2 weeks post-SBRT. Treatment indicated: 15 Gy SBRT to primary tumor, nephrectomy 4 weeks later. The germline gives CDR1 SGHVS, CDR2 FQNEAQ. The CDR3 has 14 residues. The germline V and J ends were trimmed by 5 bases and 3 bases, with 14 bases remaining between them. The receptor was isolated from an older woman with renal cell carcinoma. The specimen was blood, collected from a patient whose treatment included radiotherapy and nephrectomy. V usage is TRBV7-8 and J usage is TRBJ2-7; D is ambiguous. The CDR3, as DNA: TGTGCCAGCAGCCCCAGCGATGGGAACTACGAGCAGTACTTC. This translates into CASSPSDGNYEQYF.